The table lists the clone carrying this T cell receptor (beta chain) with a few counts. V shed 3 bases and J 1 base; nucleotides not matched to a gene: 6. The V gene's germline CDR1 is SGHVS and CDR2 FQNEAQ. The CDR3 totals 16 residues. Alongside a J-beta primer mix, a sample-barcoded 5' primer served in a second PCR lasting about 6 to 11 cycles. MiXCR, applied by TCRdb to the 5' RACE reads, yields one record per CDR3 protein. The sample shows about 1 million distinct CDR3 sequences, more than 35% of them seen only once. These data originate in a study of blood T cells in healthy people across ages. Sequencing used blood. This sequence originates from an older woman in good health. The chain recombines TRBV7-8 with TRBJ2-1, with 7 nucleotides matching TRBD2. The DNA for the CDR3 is TGTGCCAGCAGCTTCTTACTAGCGCATTCCTACAATGAGCAGTTCTTC. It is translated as CASSFLLAHSYNEQFF. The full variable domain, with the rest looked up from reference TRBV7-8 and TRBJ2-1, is GAGVSQSPRYKVAKRGQDVALRCDPISGHVSLFWYQQALGQGPEFLTYFQNEAQLDKSGLPSDRFFAERPEGSVSTLKIQRTQQEDSAVYLCASSFLLAHSYNEQFFGPGTRLTVL.